The T cell receptor (beta chain) described here comes from a study of control samples from healthy donors and cancer patients. The CDR3 is 14 residues long. Germline CDR1 reads LNHDA; CDR2 reads SQIVND (reference sequence). J was trimmed by 3 bases and V by 7 bases; bases with no gene match: 6. TCRdb's copy holds only in-frame clones and misses some; the assay was immunoSEQ multiplex PCR. In the table there are approximately 150,000 clones, roughly 93% of which are singletons. This clonotype was sampled from a man aged 18 to 30 in good health. V and J are TRBV19 and TRBJ2-3; 8 bases map to TRBD2. Sequenced material: blood. Here the CDR3 DNA reads TGTGCCAGTACCTTCGGACTAGCAACAGATACGCAGTATTTT. Translated, it gives CASTFGLATDTQYF.